This T cell receptor (beta chain) was sequenced in a study of beta chain features in type 1 diabetes. Notes on the study in general: In every one of the four CD4+ subsets, TCRB CDR3s were moderately but significantly shorter in Type 1 diabetes patients. When VDJ junctions were examined, type 1 diabetes patients showed fewer insertions and more deletions.

Germline V lookup: CDR1 SQVTM, CDR2 ANQGSEA. The CDR3 loop spans 14 amino acids. V was pared by 7 bases and J by 4 bases, with 7 bases of the junction left unmatched. This clone was seen a few times. Its antigen is as yet unknown. The entirety of the isolated RNA underwent reverse transcription, so expressed TCRB transcripts were sequenced. Repertoires were generated with immunoSEQ multiplex PCR, while TCRdb's copy carries only in-frame clones and drops some. The table includes hundreds of thousands of clones, 9.5% to 13% detected once. The clonotype comes from a man aged 25-45 years with type 1 diabetes. The V and J genes are TRBV29-1 and TRBJ2-2; TRBD2 matches at 9 bases. Input material: naive CD4+ T cells from blood. CDR3 in amino acids: CSGSGGRPTGELFF. The CDR3 DNA reads TGCAGCGGCAGCGGGGGGCGCCCCACCGGGGAGCTGTTTTTT.